This T cell receptor (beta chain) was sequenced in a study of T cell repertoires in cytomegalovirus infection (dated by TCRdb to about 2019). Concerning the study at large: Donor HLA type was relevant to the analysis, as public TCR beta signatures indicated carriage of CMV infection together with the matching HLA type.

The paper's findings and limits, for the study overall: In both this cohort and an independent cohort of some 370 donors, the cumulative frequency of public TCR beta family members distinguished carriers of CMV infection plus the relevant HLA type. The ex vivo response was dominated by HLA-C-restricted CMV-specific TCR beta clonotypes, which also provided the single most frequent clonotype in two of eight donors.

As to this clonotype: Its antigen target is currently unknown. No clone much larger than this one lies a single base away; base qualities are absent.

Sequencing was performed on an Illumina HiSeq 1500. The public sequencing data were trimmed at Q25 with fastp and processed into clonotypes with MiXCR by TCRdb, which kept only in-frame beta chains. Every entry covers one CDR3 protein and lists the most common genes and DNA from its rows. The sample table lists around 310,000 distinct CDR3 sequences, under 20% of them with a count of one. The ten largest make up approximately 12% of the sample. The germline V gene provides CDR1 MNHEY and CDR2 SVGEGT. The CDR3 sequence holds 15 residues, the cysteine and phenylalanine included. Of the read, only the CDR3 DNA is kept; its 45 bases are in frame from base 1. At the junction V is shortened by 3 bases and J by 8 bases, with 17 bases in between.

Here the chain combines TRBV6-2 or TRBV6-3 and TRBJ2-1; tentative D gene TRBD1, with 6 bases matching. The sample comprised PBMCs. This TCR came from a human donor in good health (CMV status not recorded). Some clones in this sample may be carry-over from other donors' samples. The CDR3 reads CASSYQGQGTYEQFF. The DNA sequence is given as TGTGCCAGCAGTTATCAGGGGCAGGGTACCTATGAGCAGTTCTTC.